This T cell receptor beta chain was sequenced in a study of early T cells in non-severe SARS-CoV-2 infection. Study details: Chains were not paired, and sequencing was done on bulk RNA from unsorted whole blood. The study's findings and limits: VDJdb matching favored anti-spike CD8 responses, missing private and CD4 specificities.

TCRdb redid the calling of the 5' RACE reads with MiXCR, one entry per CDR3 protein. This sample has fewer than 30,000 distinct CDR3 sequences; 5.1% occur once, and the top ten carry around 4%. The germline CDR1 and CDR2 sequences are MNHEY and SVGEGT. The CDR3 contains 14 residues. The V gene lost 0 bases and the J gene lost 6 bases, with 10 bases spanning the gap. Note on this clonotype: What it binds is unknown.

The sample comprised whole blood. J is TRBJ2-3 and V is TRBV6-2 or TRBV6-3; unclear D gene. This clonotype was obtained from an adult who was a healthcare worker with PCR-confirmed SARS-CoV-2 infection or an uninfected control (not recorded which). In DNA, the CDR3 is TGTGCCAGCAGTTACTCACGCCGGTCTGATACGCAGTATTTT. Translation gives CASSYSRRSDTQYF.